Below, 16 T cell receptor beta chains from the same sample are listed, as sequenced in a study of regulatory T cells in long-lasting Graves disease. Time point specified: persistent/refractory GD, antithyroid drugs over 5 years with positive TRAb. Generation of the TCR library employed RNA extracted from PBMCs. Library construction for TCR beta used iRepertoire HTBI primers and Arm-PCR of CDR3 regions. TCRdb re-derived calls from the multiplex PCR reads in MiXCR, one entry per CDR3 protein. The data contain hundreds of thousands of distinct CDR3 sequences, roughly a fifth of them seen just once; the ten biggest clones take up just under 30%. The specimen comprised peripheral blood mononuclear cells (PBMCs), sampled when the disease was refractory, from a patient treated with antithyroid drugs. The receptors were sampled from a female donor with Graves disease.

V and J are TRBV5-1 and TRBJ2-7; possibly TRBD2 for D (5 bases). Germline CDR1 and CDR2: SGHRS and YFSETQ. This CDR3 has 14 residues. V was pared by 0 bases and J by 6 bases, with 13 bases between. The CDR3 DNA reads as TGCGCCAGCAGCTTGGGGGGAGAGTTCGTCGAGCAGTACTTC. It is translated as CASSLGGEFVEQYF.

The chain couples TRBV29-1 to TRBJ1-1; D possibly corresponds to TRBD1 (6 bases). There are 13 residues in the CDR3. Germline V gene sequence: CDR1 SQVTM, CDR2 ANQGSEA. The ends were cut back, 4 bases at V and 1 base at J, with 10 bases in the middle. The CDR3 DNA follows: TGCAGCGTTGGGCCGGGACAGAACACTGAAGCTTTCTTT. This gives the protein CSVGPGQNTEAFF.

The CDR3 DNA follows: TGCAGCATCAGTACAGAGGGGCTGGGGGAGCAGTTCTTC. As protein: CSISTEGLGEQFF. The V call is TRBV29-1, the J call TRBJ2-1, with D perhaps matching TRBD1 or TRBD2 (5 bases each). V lost 8 bases and J 10 bases, leaving 21 bases between the germline ends. The CDR3 runs 13 residues. Germline values: CDR1 SQVTM, CDR2 ANQGSEA.

This rearrangement joins TRBV28 to TRBJ2-1; D ambiguous. Germline loops: CDR1 MDHEN, CDR2 SYDVKM. The V and J ends lost 7 bases and 5 bases respectively, with 18 bases between them. The CDR3 is 15 amino acids. DNA of the CDR3: TGTGCCAGCACTCCCCGTGGGGAATTGAACAATGAGCAGTTCTTC. Translation gives CASTPRGELNNEQFF.

DNA for the CDR3: TGTGCCAGCAGTGACCGTTTTAATGGCTACACCTTC. It is translated as CASSDRFNGYTF. The rearrangement links TRBV7-9 to TRBJ1-2, with no clear D. This CDR3 has 12 residues. Germline V CDR1 and CDR2: SEHNR, FQNEAQ (reference sequence). V was clipped by 6 bases and J by 6 bases, with 11 bases between them.

This clonotype was recorded a few times. The V and J genes are TRBV9 and TRBJ2-7; D gene ambiguous. CDR3 length equals 13 residues. The germline V gene has CDR1 SGDLS and CDR2 YYNGEE. Trimming pared 0 bases from V and 6 bases from J, leaving 10 bases between. CDR3 bases: TGTGCCAGCAGCGTAGCTTTTGCGACCGAGCAGTACTTC. Protein sequence: CASSVAFATEQYF.

This clonotype was seen ten or more times. The gene calls are TRBV30 and TRBJ2-3, with a possible D match to TRBD2 (6 bases). The CDR3 covers 13 residues. From germline, CDR1 is GTSNPN and CDR2 SVGIG (reference sequence). Trimming removed 3 bases at V and 2 bases at J, with 9 bases between. This CDR3 is CAWRGTYTDTQYF. The CDR3 nucleotides are TGTGCCTGGAGGGGGACTTACACAGATACGCAGTATTTT.

This clonotype was observed many times. CDR3 residues: CASQSGMGELFF. CDR3 nucleotide sequence: TGCGCCAGCCAATCAGGGATGGGGGAGCTGTTTTTT. V is TRBV4-1 and J is TRBJ2-2; D may be TRBD1 (5 bases). The length of the CDR3 is 12 residues. In germline, CDR1 is MGHRA, CDR2 YSYEKL. The V gene lost 8 bases and the J gene lost 8 bases, with 12 bases spanning the gap.

This clonotype was found once. Relative to the germline gene, one junction end is altered; a read error may explain this. The J gene is TRBJ2-1, the V gene TRBV7-9, with TRBD2 identical over 10 bases. CDR1 SEHNR and CDR2 FQNEAQ come from the germline V gene (reference sequence). This CDR3 is built from 14 residues. The CDR3 protein is CASSLTTSGEIEFF. CDR3 nucleotide sequence: TGCGCCAGCAGCTTGACCACTAGCGGGGAAATCGAGTTCTTC.

The table lists this clonotype with a few counts. V is TRBV7-2 and J is TRBJ1-1; tentatively, D is TRBD1 (6 bases). This CDR3 spans 13 amino acids. Germline CDR1 reads SGHTA; CDR2 reads FQGNSA. V lost 1 base, J lost 10 bases, and 13 bases lay in between. CDR3 protein: CASSLDQGLGAFF. The CDR3 DNA sequence: TGTGCCAGCAGCTTAGACCAGGGGTTAGGAGCTTTCTTT. Drawing the rest from reference TRBV7-2 and TRBJ1-1, the complete variable domain is GAGVSQSPSNKVTEKGKDVELRCDPISGHTALYWYRQSLGQGLEFLIYFQGNSAPDKSGLPSDRFSAERTGGSVSTLTIQRTQQEDSAVYLCASSLDQGLGAFFGQGTRLTVV.

The V and J genes are TRBV25-1 and TRBJ2-1; TRBD1 matches at 7 bases. The CDR3 covers 14 residues. The germline V gene encodes CDR1 MGHDK and CDR2 SYGVNS. V lost 7 bases, J lost 2 bases, and 5 bases stayed unmatched. Here the CDR3 DNA reads TGTGCCAGCACTTCACAGGGGACCTACAATGAGCAGTTCTTC. Its protein product is CASTSQGTYNEQFF.

This clonotype was recorded at least ten times. The genes are TRBV2 and TRBJ1-2; 9 nucleotides match TRBD1. The germline CDR1 and CDR2 sequences are SNHLY and FYNNEI. V shed 5 bases, J shed 3 bases, and the junction held 4 bases outside the gene matches. This CDR3 contains 14 residues. CDR3 sequence: CASSRTGDYYGYTF. The CDR3 DNA follows: TGTGCCAGCAGTCGGACAGGGGATTACTATGGCTACACCTTC. Based on the CDR3 plus reference TRBV2 and TRBJ1-2, the full variable domain is EPEVTQTPSHQVTQMGQEVILRCVPISNHLYFYWYRQILGQKVEFLVSFYNNEISEKSEIFDDQFSVERPDGSNFTLKIRSTKLEDSAMYFCASSRTGDYYGYTFGSGTRLTVV.

This clonotype showed up many times. V is TRBV5-1 and J is TRBJ2-5; 13 bases are a match to TRBD2. Germline V gene lookup returns CDR1 SGHRS and CDR2 YFSETQ. The CDR3 covers 16 residues. V dropped 0 bases and J dropped 5; count of bases not matched to a gene: 4. This CDR3 reads CASSLGTSGGHETQYF. CDR3 in DNA: TGCGCCAGCAGCTTGGGGACTAGCGGGGGTCATGAGACCCAGTACTTC.

At least ten counts were recorded for this clonotype. V is TRBV2 and J is TRBJ1-2, with TRBD1 as a possible D gene (5 bases). V gave up 7 bases and J gave up 8 bases, with 20 bases separating them. This CDR3 has 14 amino acids. Germline CDR1 and CDR2: SNHLY and FYNNEI. This chain's CDR3 is CASNTGYGSDGYTF. In nucleotides, the CDR3 is TGTGCCAGCAATACAGGTTATGGGAGCGACGGCTACACCTTC. The whole variable domain, filled in from reference TRBV2 and TRBJ1-2, reads EPEVTQTPSHQVTQMGQEVILRCVPISNHLYFYWYRQILGQKVEFLVSFYNNEISEKSEIFDDQFSVERPDGSNFTLKIRSTKLEDSAMYFCASNTGYGSDGYTFGSGTRLTVV.

The rearrangement uses TRBV5-1 and TRBJ2-5; tentative D call: TRBD2 (7 bases). In germline, CDR1 is SGHRS, CDR2 YFSETQ. The CDR3 contains 14 residues. The V end lost 4 bases, the J end lost 5 bases, and 15 bases lay between the germline ends. The DNA of the CDR3 is TGCGCCAGCAGCAGCGGGACACCCTGGGAGACCCAGTACTTC. It specifies CASSSGTPWETQYF.

This clonotype was seen a few times. A much larger clone lies a single base off, so this may be a read error. V usage is TRBV19 and J usage is TRBJ1-4; 8 bases map to TRBD1. The CDR3 totals 14 residues. CDR1 and CDR2 from the germline V gene are LNHDA and SQIVND (reference sequence). The CDR3 sequence is CVTDDRGSNEKLFF. In nucleotides, the CDR3 is TGTGTCACCGATGACAGGGGTAGTAATGAAAAACTGTTTTTT. The full variable domain, with the rest looked up from reference TRBV19 and TRBJ1-4, is DGGITQSPKYLFRKEGQNVTLSCEQNLNHDAMYWYRQDPGQGLRLIYYSQIVNDFQKGDIAEGYSVSREKKESFPLTVTSAQKNPTAFYLCVTDDRGSNEKLFFGSGTQLSVL.